These 20 T cell receptor beta chains were all obtained from the same sample, sequenced in a study of blood T cell repertoires in COVID-19. Repertoires were generated with immunoSEQ multiplex PCR, while TCRdb's copy carries only in-frame clones and drops some. The sample lists approximately 120,000 clones, over 80% seen once, with around a sixth in the top ten. What was sequenced was peripheral blood. Receptors were obtained from a woman aged 55 to 70 with acute or convalescent COVID-19.

The J gene is TRBJ2-1, the V gene TRBV5-1, with TRBD2 matching over 11 bases. Germline-derived CDR1 and CDR2 are SGHRS and YFSETQ. This CDR3 comprises 14 residues. V shed 7 bases, J shed 4 bases, and the junction held 4 bases outside the gene matches. CDR3 sequence reads: CASQTSGDYNEQFF. CDR3 nucleotides: TGCGCCAGCCAGACTAGCGGGGATTACAATGAGCAGTTCTTC.

This clone was seen more than once but under ten times. The chain uses TRBV30 and TRBJ1-1; D is unresolved. The germline CDR1 and CDR2 sequences are GTSNPN and SVGIG (reference sequence). V was cut by 3 bases and J by 4 bases, with 9 bases left in between. The CDR3 contains 12 residues. The CDR3 DNA reads as TGTGCCTGGAGCTGGAGCGGCACTGAAGCTTTCTTT. Translating it yields CAWSWSGTEAFF.

The rearrangement joins TRBV21-1 to TRBJ1-2; the table's D call of TRBD1 was not tested on the DNA. TRBV21-1 is an annotated pseudogene. The CDR3 length is 15 residues. The CDR3 coding sequence is TGTGCCAGCAGCGAACCGGACAGATACTTCTATGGCTACACCTTC. Its translation is CASSEPDRYFYGYTF.

The chain is built from TRBV27 and TRBJ1-5; 9 bases match TRBD1. The germline V gene encodes CDR1 MNHEY and CDR2 SMNVEV (reference sequence). Losses at the gene ends were 6 bases for V and 6 bases for J; bases not matched to a gene: 9. The CDR3 runs 15 residues. DNA of the CDR3: TGTGCCAGCAGACGACAGGGGGGAGGCCCTCAGCCCCAGCATTTT. This gives the protein CASRRQGGGPQPQHF.

Worth noting for this clone: Compared with germline, one end of the junction differs, possibly owing to a read error. This chain uses TRBV6-1 with TRBJ1-4; D possibly corresponds to TRBD1 (6 bases). Germline assignment: CDR1 MNHNS and CDR2 SASEGT. This CDR3 comprises 14 residues. As DNA, the CDR3 is TGTGCCAGCAGGGAAGGACAGAATAATGAAAAACTGTTTTTT. Translated, it gives CASREGQNNEKLFF.

J is TRBJ2-3 and V is TRBV28; D possibly corresponds to TRBD2 (6 bases). The germline V gene has CDR1 MDHEN and CDR2 SYDVKM. With 9 bases removed from V and 3 bases from J, the gap between germline ends came to 13 bases. There are 13 residues in the CDR3. The CDR3 reads CASSPGDTDTQYF. DNA for the CDR3: TGTGCCAGTAGCCCGGGGGATACAGATACGCAGTATTTT.

The V call is TRBV27, the J call TRBJ2-4; tentative D call: TRBD1 (6 bases). Germline V gene data show CDR1 as MNHEY and CDR2 as SMNVEV (reference sequence). V lost 6 bases and J 3 bases, leaving 15 bases between the germline ends. The CDR3 totals 15 residues. The CDR3 loop is CASRFRGLDKNIQYF. For the CDR3, the DNA is TGTGCCAGCAGATTTAGGGGGTTGGACAAAAACATTCAGTACTTC.

The V call is TRBV19, the J call TRBJ2-2, with 9 positions matching TRBD1. Germline V gene sequence: CDR1 LNHDA, CDR2 SQIVND (reference sequence). The ends lost 6 bases at V and 10 bases at J; junction bases unmatched: 24. The CDR3 consists of 19 residues. CDR3 sequence: CASSQLLDPLGQGREELFF. The CDR3 DNA is TGTGCCAGTAGCCAACTGCTAGACCCCCTAGGACAGGGGAGGGAGGAGCTGTTTTTT.

This chain joins TRBV7-2 and TRBJ2-7; TRBD2 might be the D (5 bases). V dropped 1 base and J dropped 6 bases, with 10 bases sitting between them. The CDR3 spans 13 residues. Germline V gives CDR1 SGHTA, CDR2 FQGNSA. The CDR3 loop is CASSLERRAEQYF. The CDR3 region has the DNA TGTGCCAGCAGCTTAGAAAGGCGGGCCGAGCAGTACTTC.

The gene calls are TRBV28 and TRBJ1-2, with D hard to call. V was trimmed by 4 bases and J by 6 bases, leaving 9 bases between them. The germline gives CDR1 MDHEN, CDR2 SYDVKM. CDR3 length equals 12 residues. The CDR3 here is CASSWLRDGYTF. The CDR3 DNA follows: TGTGCCAGCAGTTGGTTGAGAGATGGCTACACCTTC.

The chain couples TRBV24-1 to TRBJ2-5; 10 bases are shared with TRBD2. The CDR3 consists of 16 residues. The germline CDR1 and CDR2 sequences are KGHDR and SFDVKD. V lost 3 bases to trimming and J lost 5 bases; unmatched junction nucleotides: 8. The DNA of the CDR3 is TGTGCCACCAGTGATGTTCTAGCGGGGGCGGGTGAGACCCAGTACTTC. Translated: CATSDVLAGAGETQYF.

The chain is built from TRBV28 and TRBJ1-2, with 7 bases that match TRBD1. Unmatched junction bases numbered 13, after V lost 5 bases and J lost 7 bases. The CDR3 spans 15 residues. Germline CDR1 MDHEN, CDR2 SYDVKM. The CDR3 loop reads CASSGDSQSRGGYTF. The DNA of the CDR3 is TGTGCCAGCAGTGGGGACAGTCAATCTCGGGGTGGCTACACCTTC.

This clone was picked up a small number of times. The V and J genes are TRBV28 and TRBJ1-2; unclear D gene. V lost 7 bases and J 4 bases, leaving 7 bases between the germline ends. Germline CDR1 is MDHEN and CDR2 is SYDVKM. This CDR3 region has 11 residues. CDR3 region: CASTPGYGYTF. Written as DNA, the CDR3 is TGTGCCAGCACCCCGGGCTATGGCTACACCTTC.

The rearrangement joins TRBV5-6 to TRBJ1-4; a possible D gene is TRBD1 (5 bases). Trimming cost V 2 bases and J 8 bases, with 16 bases left between them. The CDR3 is 15 amino acids. Germline lookup yields CDR1 SGHDT and CDR2 YYEEEE. The CDR3 sequence is CASSFSFGGSEKLFF. The CDR3 region has the DNA TGTGCCAGCAGCTTCTCGTTCGGGGGAAGCGAAAAACTGTTTTTT.

The chain has TRBV6-6 and TRBJ1-3, with TRBD1 identical over 8 bases. The CDR3 covers 16 residues. Trimming cost V 6 bases and J 4 bases; bases outside gene matches: 11. The germline gives CDR1 MNHNY, CDR2 SVGAGI (reference sequence). The CDR3 bases are TGTGCCAGCAGCCATCCCGGACAGGGAGCCGGAAACACCATATATTTT. Residues: CASSHPGQGAGNTIYF.

The chain couples TRBV27 to TRBJ2-3, with D uncertain. Germline-derived CDR1 and CDR2 are MNHEY and SMNVEV (reference sequence). The germline V and J ends were trimmed by 3 bases and 4 bases, with 11 bases remaining between them. The CDR3 sequence is 14 residues long. CDR3 amino acids: CASSLYSMADTQYF. CDR3 in DNA: TGTGCCAGCAGTTTGTACAGTATGGCAGATACGCAGTATTTT.

This clone came up once. This chain uses TRBV30 with TRBJ2-7; D not resolved. The V end lost 4 bases, the J end lost 0 bases, and 4 bases lay between the germline ends. The CDR3 has 11 amino acids. Germline loops: CDR1 GTSNPN, CDR2 SVGIG (reference sequence). The CDR3 nucleotides are TGTGCCTGGAAGCGCTCCTACGAGCAGTACTTC. Translation gives CAWKRSYEQYF. Drawing the rest from reference TRBV30 and TRBJ2-7, the complete variable domain is SQTIHQWPATLVQPVGSPLSLECTVEGTSNPNLYWYRQAAGRGLQLLFYSVGIGQISSEVPQNLSASRPQDRQFILSSKKLLLSDSGFYLCAWKRSYEQYFGPGTRLTVT.

Comment on this clone: The DNA is left out, because the CDR3 cannot be placed on it with certainty; the CDR3 is given as TCRdb lists it. The rearrangement uses TRBV4-1 and TRBJ1-1; the DNA was not compared with TRBD1, the D call given in the table. Germline CDR1 MGHRA, CDR2 YSYEKL. Ends included, the CDR3 has 16 residues. The CDR3: CASSSTLGQSPPGAFF.

The chain has TRBV7-6 and TRBJ2-7; TRBD2 might be the D (6 bases). Per germline, CDR1 SGHVS and CDR2 FNYEAQ. Trimming left V 5 bases short and J 2 bases short, with 16 bases between. The CDR3 loop spans 15 amino acids. CDR3 sequence: CASSTSRDSTYEQYF. DNA of the CDR3: TGTGCCAGCAGCACTAGCCGGGACTCCACCTACGAGCAGTACTTC.

The chain links TRBV28 to TRBJ2-7, with TRBD1 matching 10 bases. V lost 7 bases to trimming and J lost 4 bases; unmatched junction nucleotides: 7. The CDR3 consists of 14 residues. The germline V gene encodes CDR1 MDHEN and CDR2 SYDVKM. The CDR3 is CASIPGTGVYEQYF. Written as DNA, the CDR3 is TGTGCCAGCATCCCCGGGACAGGGGTTTACGAGCAGTACTTC.